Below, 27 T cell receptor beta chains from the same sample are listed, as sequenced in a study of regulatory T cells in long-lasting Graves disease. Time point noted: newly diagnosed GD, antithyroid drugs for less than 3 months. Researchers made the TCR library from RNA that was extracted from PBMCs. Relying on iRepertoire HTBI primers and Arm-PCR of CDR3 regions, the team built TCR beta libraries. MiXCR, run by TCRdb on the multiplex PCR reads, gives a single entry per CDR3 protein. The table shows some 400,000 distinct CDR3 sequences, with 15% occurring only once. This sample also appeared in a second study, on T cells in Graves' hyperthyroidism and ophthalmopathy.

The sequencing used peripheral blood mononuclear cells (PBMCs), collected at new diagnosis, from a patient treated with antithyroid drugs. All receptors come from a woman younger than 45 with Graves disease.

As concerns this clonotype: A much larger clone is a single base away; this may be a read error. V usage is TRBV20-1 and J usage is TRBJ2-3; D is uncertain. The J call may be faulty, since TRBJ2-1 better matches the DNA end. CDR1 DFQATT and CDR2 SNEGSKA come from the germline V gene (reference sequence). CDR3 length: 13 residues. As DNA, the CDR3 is TGCAGTGCTAGAGTAACGGGCATCTACGAGCAGTTCTTC. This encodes CSARVTGIYEQFF.

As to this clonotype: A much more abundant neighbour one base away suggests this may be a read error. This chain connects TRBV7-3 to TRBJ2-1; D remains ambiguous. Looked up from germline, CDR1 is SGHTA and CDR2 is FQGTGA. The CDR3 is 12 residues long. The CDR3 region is CASTPDYNEQCF. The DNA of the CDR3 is TGTGCCAGCACCCCGGATTACAATGAGCAGTGCTTC.

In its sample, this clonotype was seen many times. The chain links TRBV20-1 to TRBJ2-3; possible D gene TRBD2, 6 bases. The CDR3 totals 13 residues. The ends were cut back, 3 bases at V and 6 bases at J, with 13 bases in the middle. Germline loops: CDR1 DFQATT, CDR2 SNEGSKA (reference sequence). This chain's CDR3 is CSARVNSGDTQYF. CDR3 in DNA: TGCAGTGCTAGGGTTAATAGCGGCGATACGCAGTATTTT.

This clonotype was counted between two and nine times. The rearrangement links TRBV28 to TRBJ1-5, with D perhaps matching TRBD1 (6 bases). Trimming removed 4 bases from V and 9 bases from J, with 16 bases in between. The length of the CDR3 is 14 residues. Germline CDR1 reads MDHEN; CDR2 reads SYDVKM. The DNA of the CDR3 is TGTGCCAGCAGTTCCTCCTTGGGGGGGCGGCCCCAGCATTTT. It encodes CASSSSLGGRPQHF.

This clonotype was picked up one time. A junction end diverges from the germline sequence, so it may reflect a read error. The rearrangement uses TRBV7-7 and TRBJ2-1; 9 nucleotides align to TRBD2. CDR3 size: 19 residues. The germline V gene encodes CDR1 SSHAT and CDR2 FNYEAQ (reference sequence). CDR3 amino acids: CASSPRGASSGGPYNEQFF. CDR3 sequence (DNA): TGTGCTAGCAGCCCCCGGGGAGCCAGCAGCGGGGGGCCCTACAATGAGCAGTTCTTC.

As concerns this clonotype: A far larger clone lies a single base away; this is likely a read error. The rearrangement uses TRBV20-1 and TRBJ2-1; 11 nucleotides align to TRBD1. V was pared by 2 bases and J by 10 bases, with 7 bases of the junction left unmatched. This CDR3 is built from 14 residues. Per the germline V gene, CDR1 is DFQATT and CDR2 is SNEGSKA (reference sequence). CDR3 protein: CSARQGTGGQEQFF. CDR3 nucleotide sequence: TGCAGTGCTAGACAGGGGACAGGGGGACAAGAGCAGTTCTTC.

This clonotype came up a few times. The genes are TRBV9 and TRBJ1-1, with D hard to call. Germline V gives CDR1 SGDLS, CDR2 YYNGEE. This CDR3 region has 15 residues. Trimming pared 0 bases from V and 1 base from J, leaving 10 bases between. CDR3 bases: TGTGCCAGCAGCGTAGTTGGCGCGCCGAACACTGAAGCTTTCTTT. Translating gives CASSVVGAPNTEAFF.

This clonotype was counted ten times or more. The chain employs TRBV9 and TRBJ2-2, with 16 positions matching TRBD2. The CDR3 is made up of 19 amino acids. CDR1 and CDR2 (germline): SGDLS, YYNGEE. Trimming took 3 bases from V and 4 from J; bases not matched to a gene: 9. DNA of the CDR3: TGTGCCAGCAGCGGGGGACTAGCGGGAGGGCCATCGGGCACCGGGGAGCTGTTTTTT. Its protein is CASSGGLAGGPSGTGELFF.

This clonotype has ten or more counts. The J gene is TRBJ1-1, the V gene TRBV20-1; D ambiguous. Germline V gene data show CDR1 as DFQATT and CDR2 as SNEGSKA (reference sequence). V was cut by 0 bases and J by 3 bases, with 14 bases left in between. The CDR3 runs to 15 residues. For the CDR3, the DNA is TGCAGTGCTAGAGATCGTACAGACGCTTACACTGAAGCTTTCTTT. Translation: CSARDRTDAYTEAFF.

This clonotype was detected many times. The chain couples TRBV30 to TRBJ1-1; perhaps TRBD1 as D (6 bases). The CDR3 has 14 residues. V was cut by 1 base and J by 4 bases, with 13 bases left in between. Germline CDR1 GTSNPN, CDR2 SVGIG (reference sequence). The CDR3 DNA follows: TGTGCCTGGAGTGCCGGGACACTGGGCACTGAAGCTTTCTTT. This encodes CAWSAGTLGTEAFF.

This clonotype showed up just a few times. CDR3 residues: CASTSSGRAGTQYF. CDR3 nucleotides: TGTGCCAGCACATCTAGCGGGAGGGCCGGTACGCAGTATTTT. The chain links TRBV6-1 to TRBJ2-3; 12 positions agree with TRBD2. Germline CDR1 reads MNHNS; CDR2 reads SASEGT. V was pared by 7 bases and J by 8 bases, with 7 bases of the junction left unmatched. This CDR3 comprises 14 residues.

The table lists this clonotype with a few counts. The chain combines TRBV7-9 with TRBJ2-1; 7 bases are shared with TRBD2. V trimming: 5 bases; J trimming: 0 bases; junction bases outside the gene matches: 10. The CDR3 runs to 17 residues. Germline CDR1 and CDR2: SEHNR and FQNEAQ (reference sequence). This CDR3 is CASSHPSGSFSYNEQFF. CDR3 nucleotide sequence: TGTGCCAGCAGCCACCCTAGCGGATCTTTCTCCTACAATGAGCAGTTCTTC.

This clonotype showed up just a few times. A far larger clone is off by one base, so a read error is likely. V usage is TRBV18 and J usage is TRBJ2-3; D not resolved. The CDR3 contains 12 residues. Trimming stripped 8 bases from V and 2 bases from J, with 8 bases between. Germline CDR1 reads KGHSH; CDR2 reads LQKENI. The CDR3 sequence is CASGEPTDTQYF. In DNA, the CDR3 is TGTGCCAGCGGTGAACCCACAGATACGCAGTATTTT.

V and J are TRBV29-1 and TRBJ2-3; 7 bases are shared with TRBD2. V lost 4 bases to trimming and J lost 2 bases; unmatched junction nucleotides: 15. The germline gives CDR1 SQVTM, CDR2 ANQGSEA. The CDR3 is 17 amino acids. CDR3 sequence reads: CSVGLSGKETYTDTQYF. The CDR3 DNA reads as TGCAGCGTTGGTCTAAGCGGGAAGGAGACCTACACAGATACGCAGTATTTT.

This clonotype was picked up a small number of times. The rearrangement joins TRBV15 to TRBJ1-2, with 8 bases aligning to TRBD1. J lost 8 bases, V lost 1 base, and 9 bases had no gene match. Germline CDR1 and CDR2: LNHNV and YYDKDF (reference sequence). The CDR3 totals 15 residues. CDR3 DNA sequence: TGTGCCACCAGCAGAGGAAACCGGGACAGGCAAGGCTACACCTTC. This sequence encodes CATSRGNRDRQGYTF.

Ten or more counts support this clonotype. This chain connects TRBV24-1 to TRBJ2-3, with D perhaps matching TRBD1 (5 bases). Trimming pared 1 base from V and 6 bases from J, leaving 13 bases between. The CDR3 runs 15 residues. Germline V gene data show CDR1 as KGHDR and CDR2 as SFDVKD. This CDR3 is CATSDFGAGLDTQYF. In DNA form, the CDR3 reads TGTGCCACCAGTGATTTTGGGGCCGGATTGGATACGCAGTATTTT.

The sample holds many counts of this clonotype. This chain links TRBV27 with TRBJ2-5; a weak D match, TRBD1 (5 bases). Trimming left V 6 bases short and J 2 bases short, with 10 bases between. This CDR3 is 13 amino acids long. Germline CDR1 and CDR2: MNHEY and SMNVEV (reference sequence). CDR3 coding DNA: TGTGCCAGCAGCCGCAGGGAACAAGAGACCCAGTACTTC. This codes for CASSRREQETQYF.

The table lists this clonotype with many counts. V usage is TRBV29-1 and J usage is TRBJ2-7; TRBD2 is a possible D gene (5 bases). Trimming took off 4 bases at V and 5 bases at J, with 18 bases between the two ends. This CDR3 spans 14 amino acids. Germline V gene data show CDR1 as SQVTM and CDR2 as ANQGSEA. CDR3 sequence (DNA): TGCAGCGTTGCCCCGGGGTCCTATGACAACGAGCAGTACTTC. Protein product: CSVAPGSYDNEQYF.

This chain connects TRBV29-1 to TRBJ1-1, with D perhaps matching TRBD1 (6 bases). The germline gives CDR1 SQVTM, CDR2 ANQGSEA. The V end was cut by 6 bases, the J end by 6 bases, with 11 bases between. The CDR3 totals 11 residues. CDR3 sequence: CSVLQGAEAFF. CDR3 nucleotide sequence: TGCAGCGTCCTACAGGGAGCTGAAGCTTTCTTT.

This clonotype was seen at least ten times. The CDR3 here is CASSLGVGGEETQYF. The CDR3, as DNA: TGTGCCAGCAGTTTAGGAGTGGGGGGCGAGGAGACCCAGTACTTC. The J gene is TRBJ2-5, the V gene TRBV12-3 or TRBV12-4; D tentatively reads TRBD1 or TRBD2 (6 bases each). V was pared by 1 base and J by 5 bases, with 14 bases between. The CDR3 consists of 15 residues.

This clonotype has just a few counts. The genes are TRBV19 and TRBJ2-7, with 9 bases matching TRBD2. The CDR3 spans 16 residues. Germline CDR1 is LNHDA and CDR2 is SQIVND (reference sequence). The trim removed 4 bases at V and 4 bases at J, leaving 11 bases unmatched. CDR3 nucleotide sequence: TGTGCCAGTAGTACCGGAAGAGCGGGAGGAAGGTACGAGCAGTACTTC. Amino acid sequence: CASSTGRAGGRYEQYF.

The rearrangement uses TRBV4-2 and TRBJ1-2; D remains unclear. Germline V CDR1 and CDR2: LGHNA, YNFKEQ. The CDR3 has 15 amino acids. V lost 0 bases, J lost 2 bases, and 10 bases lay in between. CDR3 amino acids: CASSQEQPGNYGYTF. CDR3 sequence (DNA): TGTGCCAGCAGCCAAGAGCAGCCGGGGAACTATGGCTACACCTTC.

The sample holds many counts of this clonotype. CDR3 protein: CASKGRTSDNEQFF. DNA of the CDR3: TGTGCCAGCAAAGGTCGGACTAGCGACAATGAGCAGTTCTTC. This chain uses TRBV2 with TRBJ2-1, with 9 bases aligning to TRBD2. The V segment lost 7 bases and the J segment 5 bases; nucleotides outside the gene matches: 6. The CDR3 is 14 amino acids. The V gene's germline CDR1 is SNHLY and CDR2 FYNNEI.

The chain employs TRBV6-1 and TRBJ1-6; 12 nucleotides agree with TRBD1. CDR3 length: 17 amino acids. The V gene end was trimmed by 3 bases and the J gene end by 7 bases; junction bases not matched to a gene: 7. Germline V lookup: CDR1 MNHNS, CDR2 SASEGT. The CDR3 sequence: CASSDRDRGLGNSPLHF. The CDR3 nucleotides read TGTGCCAGCAGTGACCGGGACAGGGGGCTTGGGAATTCACCCCTCCACTTT.

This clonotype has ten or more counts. CDR3 in amino acids: CAGDGGGLYNEQFF. CDR3 DNA sequence: TGTGCCGGGGATGGGGGGGGACTATACAATGAGCAGTTCTTC. The genes are TRBV27 and TRBJ2-1; 7 nucleotides match TRBD2. Germline loops: CDR1 MNHEY, CDR2 SMNVEV (reference sequence). This CDR3 is 14 amino acids long. Trimming removed 11 bases from V and 4 bases from J; junction bases left unmatched: 11.

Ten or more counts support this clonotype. Written as DNA, the CDR3 is TGTGCCAGCGGCGGGGGAGATTCCCTCTACAATGAGCAGTTCTTC. Amino acids: CASGGGDSLYNEQFF. The chain employs TRBV27 and TRBJ2-1; 7 nucleotides align to TRBD2. The CDR3 consists of 15 residues. Germline V CDR1 and CDR2: MNHEY, SMNVEV (reference sequence). J gave up 3 bases and V 8 bases, and 10 bases lay outside the gene matches.

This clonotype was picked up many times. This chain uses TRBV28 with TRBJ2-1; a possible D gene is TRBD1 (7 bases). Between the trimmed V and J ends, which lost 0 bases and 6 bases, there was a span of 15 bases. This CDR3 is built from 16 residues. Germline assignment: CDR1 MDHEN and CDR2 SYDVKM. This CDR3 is CASSLWARGDGNEQFF. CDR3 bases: TGTGCCAGCAGTTTATGGGCCAGGGGGGATGGCAATGAGCAGTTCTTC.